This entry lists 17 T cell receptor beta chains sequenced from one sample in a study of regulatory T cells in long-lasting Graves disease. Combining iRepertoire HTBI primers with Arm-PCR of CDR3 regions, the authors built TCR beta libraries. A single record per CDR3 protein comes from TCRdb applying MiXCR to the multiplex PCR reads. Counted here are 510,000 or so distinct CDR3 sequences, more than 10% occurring once; the ten biggest clones make up 8% to 10%. Time point here: newly diagnosed GD, antithyroid drugs for less than 3 months. Isolated PBMC RNA provided the starting material for the TCR library. These records were also assigned to another study, of T cells in Graves' hyperthyroidism and ophthalmopathy.

The sequencing used peripheral blood mononuclear cells (PBMCs), collected at new diagnosis, from a patient treated with antithyroid drugs. The receptors derive from a woman in her twenties or thirties with Graves disease.

This clonotype was detected many times. V usage is TRBV11-1 and J usage is TRBJ2-3; D gene unclear. The CDR3 loop spans 14 amino acids. Between the trimmed V and J ends, which lost 0 bases and 2 bases, there was a span of 6 bases. Germline values: CDR1 SGHAT, CDR2 FQDESV (reference sequence). CDR3 nucleotides: TGTGCCAGCAGCTTAGCAGCGCTCACAGATACGCAGTATTTT. Translating it yields CASSLAALTDTQYF.

In its sample, this clonotype was seen many times. This rearrangement joins TRBV12-3 or TRBV12-4 to TRBJ1-1, with D uncertain. V was cut by 3 bases and J by 4 bases, with 15 bases left in between. CDR3 size: 15 residues. CDR3 region: CASSFQPTRTTEAFF. The CDR3 region has the DNA TGTGCCAGCAGTTTTCAGCCGACGCGTACCACTGAAGCTTTCTTT.

In its sample, this clonotype was seen a few times. This chain joins TRBV6-2 or TRBV6-3 and TRBJ1-6; 7 bases agree with TRBD1. Per the germline V gene, CDR1 is MNHEY and CDR2 is SVGEGT. The CDR3 is 16 amino acids. Germline trimming cut 6 bases from V and 7 bases from J; bases unmatched to any gene: 12. CDR3 protein: CASRSGTVIANSPLHF. CDR3 in DNA: TGTGCCAGCAGGTCTGGGACAGTCATCGCCAATTCACCCCTCCACTTT.

This clonotype has a handful of counts. The chain recombines TRBV7-9 with TRBJ2-6; 9 bases are a match to TRBD1. With V trimmed by 1 base and J by 0 bases, 13 bases remained unmatched. Germline CDR1 reads SEHNR; CDR2 reads FQNEAQ (reference sequence). There are 21 residues in the CDR3. CDR3 sequence: CASSLVWVAGQGISGANVLTF. CDR3 bases: TGTGCCAGCAGCTTAGTATGGGTTGCGGGACAGGGAATCTCTGGGGCCAACGTCCTGACTTTC.

A word on this clonotype: The junction and the germline gene differ at one end; a read error may be behind it. The CDR3 DNA is TGTGCCACCAACAGAGGACGGGGCGGCACAGATACGCAGTATTTT. It codes for CATNRGRGGTDTQYF. The chain uses TRBV15 and TRBJ2-3, with D possibly called TRBD1 or TRBD2 (5 bases each). CDR3 length: 15 residues. Germline CDR1 LNHNV, CDR2 YYDKDF (reference sequence).

The sample holds many counts of this clonotype. The V and J genes are TRBV29-1 and TRBJ2-7; tentative D call: TRBD1 (6 bases). CDR1 is SQVTM, CDR2 ANQGSEA, per germline. The CDR3 length is 13 residues. V shed 5 bases and J shed 3 bases, with 14 bases lying between them. CDR3 sequence (DNA): TGCAGCGTTAAGACAGGAGGAGTCTACGAGCAGTACTTC. Translation: CSVKTGGVYEQYF.

This clonotype was seen only a few times. The gene calls are TRBV2 and TRBJ1-1; 9 bases are a match to TRBD1. This CDR3 has 15 amino acids. CDR1 and CDR2 (germline): SNHLY, FYNNEI. V lost 5 bases, J lost 5 bases, and 9 bases stayed unmatched. The CDR3 protein is CASSRDRDFSTEAFF. The CDR3 DNA sequence: TGTGCCAGCAGTCGGGACAGGGATTTCAGTACTGAAGCTTTCTTT.

Points on this clonotype: It may be a read error: a sequence one base away is much more abundant. The V and J genes are TRBV9 and TRBJ1-1; D perhaps matches TRBD1 (6 bases). V gave up 0 bases and J gave up 0 bases, with 15 bases separating them. Germline V gene data show CDR1 as SGDLS and CDR2 as YYNGEE. The CDR3 extends over 17 amino acids. CDR3 in DNA: TGTGCCAGCAGCGTAGTCTGGTCGGGGGGCCTGAACACTGAAGCTTTCTTT. It encodes CASSVVWSGGLNTEAFF.

The chain couples TRBV30 to TRBJ2-7, with TRBD1 as a possible D gene (5 bases). CDR3 size: 11 residues. Germline V lookup: CDR1 GTSNPN, CDR2 SVGIG (reference sequence). The germline V and J ends were trimmed by 4 bases and 3 bases, with 7 bases remaining between them. DNA for the CDR3: TGTGCCTGGAATAGGGGCTACGAGCAGTACTTC. It encodes CAWNRGYEQYF.

This chain joins TRBV20-1 and TRBJ2-1; D might be TRBD2 (5 bases). CDR3 length: 14 amino acids. Germline values: CDR1 DFQATT, CDR2 SNEGSKA (reference sequence). Trimming shortened V by 0 bases and J by 9 bases, and 15 bases separated the two germline ends. The CDR3 DNA reads as TGCAGTGCTAGAGAGCCGACGGCGGGCGGTGAGCAGTTCTTC. It specifies CSAREPTAGGEQFF.

The rearrangement uses TRBV29-1 and TRBJ2-1, with 10 bases lining up with TRBD2. The CDR3 consists of 13 residues. The junction had 0 bases not matched to a gene; V was cut back by 4 bases and J by 3 bases. The V gene's germline CDR1 is SQVTM and CDR2 ANQGSEA. For the CDR3, the DNA is TGCAGCGTTGCTAGCGGGAGCTACAATGAGCAGTTCTTC. Residues: CSVASGSYNEQFF.

This chain connects TRBV7-2 to TRBJ1-3; D perhaps matches TRBD1 (6 bases). This CDR3 has 14 residues. Looked up from germline, CDR1 is SGHTA and CDR2 is FQGNSA. V lost 9 bases, J lost 3 bases, and 15 bases lay in between. DNA for the CDR3: TGTGCCAGATCCACAGGGCTAGTTGGAAACACCATATATTTT. Encoded protein: CARSTGLVGNTIYF. Together with reference TRBV7-2 and TRBJ1-3, the CDR3 gives the full variable domain: GAGVSQSPSNKVTEKGKDVELRCDPISGHTALYWYRQSLGQGLEFLIYFQGNSAPDKSGLPSDRFSAERTGGSVSTLTIQRTQQEDSAVYLCARSTGLVGNTIYFGEGSWLTVV.

The table lists this clonotype with many counts. This chain connects TRBV18 to TRBJ2-7; D is perhaps TRBD1 (5 bases). Germline assignment: CDR1 KGHSH and CDR2 LQKENI. Trimming shortened V by 6 bases and J by 5 bases, and 17 bases separated the two germline ends. The CDR3 is made up of 14 amino acids. The chain's CDR3 is CASSTGWGINEQYF. The CDR3 DNA reads TGTGCCAGCTCTACCGGGTGGGGCATCAACGAGCAGTACTTC.

This clonotype was detected ten times or more. The J gene is TRBJ1-1, the V gene TRBV4-2; a weak D match, TRBD1 (6 bases). V was clipped by 0 bases and J by 6 bases, with 8 bases between them. The length of the CDR3 is 13 residues. The germline CDR1 and CDR2 sequences are LGHNA and YNFKEQ. The CDR3 DNA is TGTGCCAGCAGCCAAGATCGGACAGCTGAAGCTTTCTTT. Translating gives CASSQDRTAEAFF.

J is TRBJ2-1 and V is TRBV4-1; TRBD1 might be the D (6 bases). With 0 bases removed from V and 9 bases from J, the gap between germline ends came to 18 bases. The CDR3 consists of 16 residues. The V gene's germline CDR1 is MGHRA and CDR2 YSYEKL. CDR3 bases: TGCGCCAGCAGCCAAGAGCTTCAGCTAGCAGGGGTTGAGCAGTTCTTC. This gives the protein CASSQELQLAGVEQFF.

The V and J genes are TRBV14 and TRBJ1-6; possible D gene TRBD1, 5 bases. Germline V gene sequence: CDR1 SGHDN, CDR2 FVKESK. The V and J ends lost 1 base and 6 bases respectively, with 10 bases between them. CDR3 size: 15 residues. In DNA form, the CDR3 reads TGTGCCAGCAGCCAAGTTGGAGGGGCTAATTCACCCCTCCACTTT. Its protein is CASSQVGGANSPLHF.

This clonotype was recorded at least ten times. The rearrangement joins TRBV11-2 to TRBJ2-1, with 11 nucleotides matching TRBD2. V lost 5 bases and J lost 6; bases outside the gene matches: 3. Germline V gene sequence: CDR1 SGHAT, CDR2 FQNNGV. The CDR3 loop spans 14 amino acids. The CDR3 sequence: CASSPLAGGNEQFF. Written as DNA, the CDR3 is TGTGCCAGCAGCCCCCTAGCGGGGGGCAATGAGCAGTTCTTC.